The rows below give T cell receptor beta chains drawn from one sample of a study of CD8 T cells in ankylosing spondylitis. TCRdb independently ran MiXCR on the 5' RACE reads; one entry per CDR3 protein. The table includes approximately 350,000 distinct CDR3 sequences, roughly 14% detected once. The sequenced sample consisted of blood, either unsorted or a sorted T cell fraction (not recorded which). Receptors originate from a male donor with ankylosing spondylitis or in good health (not recorded which). Each CDR3 is given with its conserved first and last residue. Each record gives: V gene, J gene, CDR3 protein.

TRBV7-2	TRBJ2-3	CASSLGERETQYF
TRBV5-1	TRBJ1-4	CASSLTGRDEKLFF
TRBV29-1	TRBJ1-1	CSALGGRGSGTEAFF
TRBV25-1	TRBJ1-5	CASSSSRGQGRQPQHF
TRBV10-2	TRBJ2-7	CASTLGLAGLQYF
TRBV10-2	TRBJ1-2	CASSGGSGTQKGYTF
TRBV12-3/TRBV12-4	TRBJ1-5	CASTRTGDSNQPQHF
TRBV20-1	TRBJ1-1	CSARGQGQNTEAFF
TRBV5-1	TRBJ2-3	CASSSDSSNTDTQYF
TRBV2	TRBJ2-3	CASSGVEVAGVTDTQYF
TRBV7-9	TRBJ1-1	CASSLAGGEAFF